This T cell receptor (beta chain) was sequenced in a study of technical replicates of blood from a few donors. Germline CDR1 is SGHVS and CDR2 is FQNEAQ. V lost 1 base and J lost 0, with 7 bases in between. This CDR3 is built from 15 residues. Sequencing used immunoSEQ multiplex PCR; TCRdb keeps in-frame clones, though not all of them. The top ten hold about 0.35% of the sample, which has tens of thousands of clones, about 90% seen once. The sequencing input was T cells isolated from PBMCs. This TCR came from a human donor in good health. Some clones in this sample may be carry-over from other donors' samples. The rearrangement uses TRBV7-8 and TRBJ1-3; D is ambiguous. The CDR3 region is CASSLVASSGNTIYF. CDR3 bases: TGTGCCAGCAGCTTAGTTGCCAGCTCTGGAAACACCATATATTTT.